The clone carrying this T cell receptor (beta chain) was picked up a small number of times. Its specificity is not known. The entry originates in a study of beta chain features in type 1 diabetes. Sorted populations all had greater than 95% purity. General observations from the study: Type 1 diabetes patients had moderately but significantly shorter TCRB CDR3s in all four CD4+ subsets.

The sequenced template was cDNA made from the entire isolated RNA. Using immunoSEQ multiplex PCR, the repertoire was profiled, and TCRdb retains in-frame clones only, with some absent. The table lists a few hundred thousand clones, about 15% of them singletons. This clonotype was obtained from a man younger than 40 with type 1 diabetes. The material sequenced was naive CD4+ T cells from blood.

CDR3 nucleotide sequence: TGCGCCAGCAGCCAAGGTAGCGGGGGGGCCTGGGAGCAGTTCTTC. Translated: CASSQGSGGAWEQFF. This sequence joins TRBV4-1 and TRBJ2-1, with 11 bases lining up with TRBD2. The CDR3 has 15 amino acids. Trimming at V came to 1 base and at J to 10 bases, leaving 6 bases not matched to a gene. The germline gives CDR1 MGHRA, CDR2 YSYEKL.